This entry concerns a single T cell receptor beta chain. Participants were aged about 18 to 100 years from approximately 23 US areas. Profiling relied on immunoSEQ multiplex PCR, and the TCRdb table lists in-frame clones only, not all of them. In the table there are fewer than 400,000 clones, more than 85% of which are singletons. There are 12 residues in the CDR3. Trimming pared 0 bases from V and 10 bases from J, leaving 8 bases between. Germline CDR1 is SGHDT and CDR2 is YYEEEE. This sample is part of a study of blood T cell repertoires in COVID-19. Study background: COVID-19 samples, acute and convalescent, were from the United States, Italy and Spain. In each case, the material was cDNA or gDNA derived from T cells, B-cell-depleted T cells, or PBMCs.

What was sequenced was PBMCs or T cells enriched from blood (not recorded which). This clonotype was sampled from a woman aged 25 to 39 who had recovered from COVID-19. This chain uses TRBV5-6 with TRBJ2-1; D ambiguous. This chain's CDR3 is CASSLGPQEQFF. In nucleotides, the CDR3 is TGTGCCAGCAGCTTGGGGCCTCAGGAGCAGTTCTTC.